This entry describes one T cell receptor (beta chain). What it binds is unknown. This specimen belongs to a study of cytomegalovirus exposure and HLA in healthy donors. For the study at large: Of around 400 genotyped donors, 81% grouped in the Caucasian-associated ancestry cluster. Notes on the study in general: A later analysis found common viral pathogens apparently linked to several of the most significant clusters.

The PCR contained 60 Vbeta and 13 Jbeta primers. Repertoires were generated with immunoSEQ multiplex PCR, while TCRdb's copy carries only in-frame clones and drops some. The sample yields over 40,000 clones, roughly nine tenths seen once. J lost 8 bases, V lost 6 bases, and 3 bases had no gene match. There are 11 residues in the CDR3. CDR1 MNHEY and CDR2 SVGAGI come from the germline V gene. The donors, nominally healthy at sampling, likely had unrecorded immune exposures. This receptor was obtained from a woman in her thirties or forties in good health and CMV-seropositive. Material for sequencing was PBMCs. The chain recombines TRBV6-5 with TRBJ1-2; 7 nucleotides agree with TRBD1. This CDR3 is CASSAGGGYTF. The DNA for the CDR3 is TGTGCCAGCAGCGCAGGGGGAGGCTACACCTTC.